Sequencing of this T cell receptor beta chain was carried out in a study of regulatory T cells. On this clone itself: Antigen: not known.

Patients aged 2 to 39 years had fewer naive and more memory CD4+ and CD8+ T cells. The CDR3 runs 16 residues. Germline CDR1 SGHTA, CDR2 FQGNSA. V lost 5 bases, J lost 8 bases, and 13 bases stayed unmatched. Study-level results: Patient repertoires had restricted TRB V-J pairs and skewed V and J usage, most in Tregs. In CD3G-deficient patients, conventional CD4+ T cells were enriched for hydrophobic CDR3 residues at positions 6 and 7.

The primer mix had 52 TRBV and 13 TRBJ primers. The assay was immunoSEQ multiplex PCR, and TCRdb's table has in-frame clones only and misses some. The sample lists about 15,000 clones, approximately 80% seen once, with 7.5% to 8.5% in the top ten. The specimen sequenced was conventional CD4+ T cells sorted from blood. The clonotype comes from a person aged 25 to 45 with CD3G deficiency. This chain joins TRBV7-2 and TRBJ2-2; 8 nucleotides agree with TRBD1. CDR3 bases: TGTGCCAGCAGCCCTCGGACAGGGCTTACACCAGGGGAGCTGTTTTTT. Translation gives CASSPRTGLTPGELFF.